These 22 T cell receptor beta chains originate from one sample sequenced in a study of T cells expressing NK-cell markers. TCRdb re-analyzed the 5' RACE reads; it lists each CDR3 protein once, without DNA. The repertoire shows around 180,000 distinct CDR3 sequences; the top ten hold over 20%. Sequenced: blood T cells: a sorted CD56 or NKG2C T cell subset, CD4+ or CD8+ T cells, or bulk PBMC T cells (not recorded which). The source of these receptors is a man aged 18-70 years in good health.

The chain carries TRBV7-9 and TRBJ2-7; as DNA is missing, the TRBD1 call by TCRdb cannot be tested. The CDR3 spans 15 residues. CDR1 SEHNR and CDR2 FQNEAQ come from the germline V gene (reference sequence). CDR3 region: CASSPQSGATYEQYF.

This chain joins TRBV6-5 and TRBJ1-5; absent DNA, TCRdb's TRBD1 call cannot be checked. The CDR3 has 16 amino acids. Germline assignment: CDR1 MNHEY and CDR2 SVGAGI. This CDR3 is CASSYFGTGLNQPQHF.

The chain couples TRBV10-3 to TRBJ1-3. Germline CDR1 is ENHRY and CDR2 is SYGVKD. This CDR3 contains 14 residues. This chain's CDR3 is CAISETGPGNTIYF.

V usage is TRBV6-1 and J usage is TRBJ2-1; TCRdb outputs TRBD1, but without DNA this stays unchecked. Germline V gives CDR1 MNHNS, CDR2 SASEGT. The CDR3 runs 15 residues. The CDR3 is CASRPNRGVYNEQFF.

V gene TRBV6-1 combines with J gene TRBJ2-7; the D gene TCRdb calls, TRBD2, cannot be checked with no DNA. The CDR3 is 14 amino acids. CDR1 and CDR2 from the germline V gene are MNHNS and SASEGT. CDR3 loop: CASSPPADTYEQYF.

The rearrangement uses TRBV6-5 and TRBJ2-1; TCRdb calls TRBD1, which cannot be checked without DNA. From germline, CDR1 is MNHEY and CDR2 SVGAGI. This CDR3 region has 12 residues. Here the CDR3 reads CASMGAYNEQFF.

The chain employs TRBV27 and TRBJ2-1; the D call from TCRdb, TRBD1, cannot be confirmed without DNA. The CDR3 has 17 residues. Germline V lookup: CDR1 MNHEY, CDR2 SMNVEV (reference sequence). CDR3 loop: CASSLLTGVPNYNEQFF.

V usage is TRBV11-3 and J usage is TRBJ2-1; without DNA, the TCRdb call of TRBD2 cannot be checked. The germline gives CDR1 SGHNT, CDR2 YENEEA. The CDR3 runs 15 residues. Here the CDR3 reads CASSLSGGAVFEQFF. The full variable domain, with the rest looked up from reference TRBV11-3 and TRBJ2-1, is EAGVVQSPRYKIIEKKQPVAFWCNPISGHNTLYWYLQNLGQGPELLIRYENEEAVDDSQLPKDRFSAERLKGVDSTLKIQPAELGDSAVYLCASSLSGGAVFEQFFGPGTRLTVL.

The chain recombines TRBV5-1 with TRBJ1-4. The CDR3 extends over 17 amino acids. CDR1 and CDR2 (germline): SGHRS, YFSETQ. The CDR3 sequence: CASSLSQSGPRGEKLFF.

This chain links TRBV6-9 with TRBJ2-2; TCRdb picks TRBD2, but there is no DNA to check that call. The CDR3 consists of 17 residues. From germline, CDR1 is MNHGY and CDR2 SVAAGI. CDR3 residues: CASNGLAGGTNTGELFF.

This chain joins TRBV9 and TRBJ1-5; TCRdb outputs TRBD1, but without DNA this stays unchecked. CDR3 length: 15 residues. The germline V gene has CDR1 SGDLS and CDR2 YYNGEE. This CDR3 reads CASSAGTGDNQPQHF. The entire variable domain, with the rest obtained from reference TRBV9 and TRBJ1-5, is as follows: DSGVTQTPKHLITATGQRVTLRCSPRSGDLSVYWYQQSLDQGLQFLIQYYNGEERAKGNILERFSAQQFPDLHSELNLSSLELGDSALYFCASSAGTGDNQPQHFGDGTRLSIL.

The chain employs TRBV27 and TRBJ2-1; TCRdb returns TRBD1, unconfirmable since there is no DNA. Germline CDR1 and CDR2: MNHEY and SMNVEV (reference sequence). This CDR3 spans 16 amino acids. The CDR3 is CASSLAGPSSYNEQFF.

V usage is TRBV15 and J usage is TRBJ2-1; checking the TCRdb D call of TRBD1 is not possible without DNA. This CDR3 comprises 14 residues. CDR1 LNHNV and CDR2 YYDKDF come from the germline V gene (reference sequence). CDR3 residues: CATSIGPEDNEQFF.

The chain couples TRBV2 to TRBJ1-5. The CDR3 contains 13 residues. Germline CDR1 is SNHLY and CDR2 is FYNNEI. CDR3 amino acids: CASSETGDQPQHF.

The chain carries TRBV10-3 and TRBJ1-6. The CDR3 is made up of 15 amino acids. Germline V gene lookup returns CDR1 ENHRY and CDR2 SYGVKD. The CDR3 region is CAISESRGEASDLHF.

The V call is TRBV5-6, the J call TRBJ2-5; the D gene TCRdb calls, TRBD1, cannot be checked with no DNA. The germline V gene has CDR1 SGHDT and CDR2 YYEEEE. The CDR3 covers 15 residues. This CDR3 reads CASSLLGQGKETQYF. Variable domain in full (rest from reference TRBV5-6 and TRBJ2-5): DAGVTQSPTHLIKTRGQQVTLRCSPKSGHDTVSWYQQALGQGPQFIFQYYEEEERQRGNFPDRFSGHQFPNYSSELNVNALLLGDSALYLCASSLLGQGKETQYFGPGTRLLVL.

The V and J genes are TRBV7-2 and TRBJ2-7. The CDR3 covers 14 residues. Germline V gives CDR1 SGHTA, CDR2 FQGNSA. The CDR3 spells CASSPHGGPYEQYF.

The CDR3 spells CASSSFVDRGRAGELFF. The J gene is TRBJ2-2, the V gene TRBV11-2; with no DNA, the TCRdb D assignment of TRBD1 cannot be verified. The CDR3 is 17 amino acids. The V gene's germline CDR1 is SGHAT and CDR2 FQNNGV.

The V gene is TRBV4-1, the J gene TRBJ2-5; with no DNA, the TCRdb D assignment of TRBD2 cannot be verified. The CDR3 contains 16 residues. Looked up from germline, CDR1 is MGHRA and CDR2 is YSYEKL. CDR3 amino acids: CASSQGGLAGRETQYF.

The chain links TRBV4-2 to TRBJ1-4. The CDR3 is 17 amino acids. CDR1 and CDR2 (germline): LGHNA, YNFKEQ. The CDR3 sequence: CASSQDLSAGSNEKLFF.

The chain recombines TRBV7-6 with TRBJ1-2; as DNA is missing, the TRBD1 call by TCRdb cannot be tested. Germline CDR1 reads SGHVS; CDR2 reads FNYEAQ. This CDR3 region has 14 residues. The CDR3 protein is CASSRQGLYYGYTF.

The rearrangement links TRBV10-3 to TRBJ2-5; TCRdb reports TRBD1, a call that lacks DNA to check it against. There are 15 residues in the CDR3. In germline, CDR1 is ENHRY, CDR2 SYGVKD. CDR3 sequence: CAISESWAVQETQYF.